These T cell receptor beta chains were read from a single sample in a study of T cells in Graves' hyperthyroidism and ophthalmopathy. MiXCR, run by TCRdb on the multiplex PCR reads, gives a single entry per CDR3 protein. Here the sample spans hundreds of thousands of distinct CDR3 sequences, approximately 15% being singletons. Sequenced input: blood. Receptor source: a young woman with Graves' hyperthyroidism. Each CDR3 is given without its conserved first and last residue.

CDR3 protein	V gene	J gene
ASSQDTSDFTDTQY	TRBV4-3	TRBJ2-3
ASSFRVTEAF	TRBV5-8	TRBJ1-1
ATQIPGVETQY	TRBV5-8	TRBJ2-5
ASSLTGTGGTDTQY	TRBV28	TRBJ2-3
ASSLQGLWNDEQF	TRBV7-9	TRBJ2-1
ASSPGTLPRELF	TRBV5-6	TRBJ2-2
ASGPGGTGIHEQY	TRBV6-2/TRBV6-3	TRBJ2-7
ASSVGTGVFSEQY	TRBV9	TRBJ2-7
ASSVGRHSDEKLF	TRBV9	TRBJ1-4
ASSSADRANNEQF	TRBV5-1	TRBJ2-1
ASSPQREFIEQY	TRBV6-2/TRBV6-3	TRBJ2-7
SVSPYWEVDTEAF	TRBV29-1	TRBJ1-1
ASSQAFRRTTYNEQF	TRBV4-1	TRBJ2-1
ASSPGGRHYYEQY	TRBV7-9	TRBJ2-7
ASSQGGGGNTEAF	TRBV4-3	TRBJ1-1
ASSETVSYSYEQY	TRBV6-1	TRBJ2-7
ASSPLRTSNIQY	TRBV7-8	TRBJ2-4
ATEGGDFKNTGELF	TRBV28	TRBJ2-2
ASSSARVFSTDTQY	TRBV7-9	TRBJ2-3
SVPTRTGIQETQY	TRBV29-1	TRBJ2-5
ASSRKGVSYNSPLH	TRBV25-1	TRBJ1-6
AIRRDTDTQY	TRBV10-3	TRBJ2-3
ASSLGAGTGVEQY	TRBV7-9	TRBJ2-7
ASSMGGTETQY	TRBV19	TRBJ2-5
ASSPVAQETQY	TRBV18	TRBJ2-5
ASSKLGGLGSSYEQY	TRBV27	TRBJ2-7
ASRPRDSLNTEAF	TRBV2	TRBJ1-1
SARGDGGYT	TRBV20-1	TRBJ1-2
ASSPQGRATQY	TRBV11-1	TRBJ2-5
SASPQDVNYGYT	TRBV20-1	TRBJ1-2
ASSQEGSPEQY	TRBV4-1	TRBJ2-7
ASGDRTYEQY	TRBV10-2	TRBJ2-7